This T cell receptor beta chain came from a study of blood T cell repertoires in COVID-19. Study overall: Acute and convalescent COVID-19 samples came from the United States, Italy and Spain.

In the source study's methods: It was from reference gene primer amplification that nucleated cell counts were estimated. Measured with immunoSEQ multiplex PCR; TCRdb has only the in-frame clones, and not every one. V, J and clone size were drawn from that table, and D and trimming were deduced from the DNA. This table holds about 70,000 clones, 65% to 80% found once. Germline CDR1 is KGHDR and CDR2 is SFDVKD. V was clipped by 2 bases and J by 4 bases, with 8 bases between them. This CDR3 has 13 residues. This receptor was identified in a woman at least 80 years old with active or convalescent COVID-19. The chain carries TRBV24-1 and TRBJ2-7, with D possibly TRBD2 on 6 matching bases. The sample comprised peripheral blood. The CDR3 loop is CATSDSRGYEQYF. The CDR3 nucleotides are TGTGCCACCAGTGATTCCCGGGGGTACGAGCAGTACTTC.